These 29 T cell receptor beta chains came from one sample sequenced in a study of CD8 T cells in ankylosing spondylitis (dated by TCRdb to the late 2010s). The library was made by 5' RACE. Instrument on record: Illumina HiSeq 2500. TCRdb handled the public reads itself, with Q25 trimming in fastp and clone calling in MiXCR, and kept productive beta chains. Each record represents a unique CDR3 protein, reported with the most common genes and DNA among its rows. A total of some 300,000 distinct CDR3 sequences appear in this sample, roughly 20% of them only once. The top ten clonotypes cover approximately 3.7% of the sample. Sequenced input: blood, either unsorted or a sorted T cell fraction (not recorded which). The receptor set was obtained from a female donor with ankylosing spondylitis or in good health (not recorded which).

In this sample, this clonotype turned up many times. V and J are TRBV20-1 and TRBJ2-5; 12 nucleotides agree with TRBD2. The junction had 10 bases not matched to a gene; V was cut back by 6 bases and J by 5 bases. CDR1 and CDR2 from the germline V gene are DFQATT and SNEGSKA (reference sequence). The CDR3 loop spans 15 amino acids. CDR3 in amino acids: CSADVGLAGSETQYF. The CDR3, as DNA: TGCAGTGCCGACGTTGGACTAGCGGGATCCGAGACCCAGTACTTC.

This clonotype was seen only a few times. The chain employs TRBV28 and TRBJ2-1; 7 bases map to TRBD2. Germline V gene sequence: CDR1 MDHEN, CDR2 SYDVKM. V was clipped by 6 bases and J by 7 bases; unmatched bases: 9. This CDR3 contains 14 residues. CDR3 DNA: TGTGCCAGCAGCTCCGCGGGAGCAGTGAATGAGCAGTTCTTC. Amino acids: CASSSAGAVNEQFF.

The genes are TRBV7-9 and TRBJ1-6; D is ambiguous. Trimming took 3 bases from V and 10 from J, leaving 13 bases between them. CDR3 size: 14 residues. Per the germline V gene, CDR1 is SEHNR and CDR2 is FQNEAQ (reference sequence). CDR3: CASSLGGLESPLHF. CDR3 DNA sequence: TGTGCCAGCAGCTTGGGCGGCCTTGAGTCACCCCTCCACTTT. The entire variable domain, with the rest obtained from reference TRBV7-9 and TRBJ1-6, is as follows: DTGVSQNPRHKITKRGQNVTFRCDPISEHNRLYWYRQTLGQGPEFLTYFQNEAQLEKSRLLSDRFSAERPKGSFSTLEIQRTEQGDSAMYLCASSLGGLESPLHFGNGTRLTVT.

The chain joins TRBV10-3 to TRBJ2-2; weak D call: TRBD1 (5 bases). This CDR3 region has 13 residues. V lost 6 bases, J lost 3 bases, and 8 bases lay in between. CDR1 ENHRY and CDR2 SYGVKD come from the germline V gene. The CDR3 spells CAIRDMYTGELFF. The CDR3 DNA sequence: TGTGCCATCAGGGACATGTACACCGGGGAGCTGTTTTTT.

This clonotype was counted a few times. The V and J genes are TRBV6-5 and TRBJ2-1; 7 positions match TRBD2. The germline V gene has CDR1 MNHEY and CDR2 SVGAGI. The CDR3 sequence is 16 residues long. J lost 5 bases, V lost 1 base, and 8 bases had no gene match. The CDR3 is CASSYYGGGPDNEQFF. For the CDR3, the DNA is TGTGCCAGCAGTTACTATGGGGGAGGGCCGGACAATGAGCAGTTCTTC.

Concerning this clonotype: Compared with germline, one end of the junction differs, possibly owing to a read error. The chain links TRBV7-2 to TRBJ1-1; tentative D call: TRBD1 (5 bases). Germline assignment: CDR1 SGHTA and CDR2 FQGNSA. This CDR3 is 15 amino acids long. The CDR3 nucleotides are TGTGCCAGCAGCTTAGTGCCAGGGCCGAACAATGAAGCTTTCTTT. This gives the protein CASSLVPGPNNEAFF.

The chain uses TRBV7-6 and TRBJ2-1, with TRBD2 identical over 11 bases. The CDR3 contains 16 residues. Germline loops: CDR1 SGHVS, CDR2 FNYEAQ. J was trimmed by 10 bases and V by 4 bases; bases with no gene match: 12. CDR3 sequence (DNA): TGTGCCAGCAGCTCCCCTGGTGTAGCGGGAGGGGGGGAGCAGTTCTTC. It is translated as CASSSPGVAGGGEQFF.

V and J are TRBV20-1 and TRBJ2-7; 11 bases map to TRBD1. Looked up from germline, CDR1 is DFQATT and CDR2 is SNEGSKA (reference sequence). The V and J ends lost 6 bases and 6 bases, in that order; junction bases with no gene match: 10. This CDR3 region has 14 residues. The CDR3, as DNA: TGCAGTGCCCGCGGGGGACAGGGGGGGGTCGAGCAGTACTTC. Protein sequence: CSARGGQGGVEQYF.

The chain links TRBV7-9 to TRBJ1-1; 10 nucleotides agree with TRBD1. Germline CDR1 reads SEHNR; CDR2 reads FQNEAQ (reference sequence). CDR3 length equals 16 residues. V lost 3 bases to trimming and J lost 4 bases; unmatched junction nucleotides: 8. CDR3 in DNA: TGTGCCAGCAGCTTCGGACAGGGGGTGAGGGCCACTGAAGCTTTCTTT. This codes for CASSFGQGVRATEAFF.

CDR3 DNA sequence: TGCAGTGCTTGGACTAGCGGACCCGATACGCAGTATTTT. Its translation: CSAWTSGPDTQYF. V and J are TRBV20-1 and TRBJ2-3; 10 bases align to TRBD2. Trimming removed 5 bases from V and 6 bases from J; junction bases left unmatched: 5. The V gene's germline CDR1 is DFQATT and CDR2 SNEGSKA (reference sequence). CDR3 size: 13 residues.

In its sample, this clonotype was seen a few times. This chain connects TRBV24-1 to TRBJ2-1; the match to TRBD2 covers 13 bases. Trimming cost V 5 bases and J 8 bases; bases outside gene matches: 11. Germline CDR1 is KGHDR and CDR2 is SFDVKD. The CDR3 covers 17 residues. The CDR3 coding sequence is TGTGCCACCAGTGGGCTCACTAGCGGGAGGGTCCCCCATGAGCAGTTCTTC. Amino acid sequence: CATSGLTSGRVPHEQFF.

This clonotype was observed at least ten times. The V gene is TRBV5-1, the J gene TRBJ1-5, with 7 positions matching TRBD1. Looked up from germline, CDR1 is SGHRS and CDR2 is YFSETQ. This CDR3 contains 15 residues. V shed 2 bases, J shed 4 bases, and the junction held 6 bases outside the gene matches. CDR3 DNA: TGCGCCAGCAGCTTCTGGACAGGACCGAATCAGCCCCAGCATTTT. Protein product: CASSFWTGPNQPQHF.

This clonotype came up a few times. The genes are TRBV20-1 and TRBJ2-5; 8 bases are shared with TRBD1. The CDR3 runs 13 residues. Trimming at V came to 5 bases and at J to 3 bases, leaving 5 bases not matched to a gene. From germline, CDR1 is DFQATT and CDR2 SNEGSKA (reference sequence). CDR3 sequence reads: CSAPRTGKETQYF. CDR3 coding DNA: TGCAGTGCTCCGCGGACAGGGAAAGAGACCCAGTACTTC.

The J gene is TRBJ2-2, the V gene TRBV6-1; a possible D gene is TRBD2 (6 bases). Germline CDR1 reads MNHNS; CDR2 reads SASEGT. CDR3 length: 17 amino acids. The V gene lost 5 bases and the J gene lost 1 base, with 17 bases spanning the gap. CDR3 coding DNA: TGTGCCAGCAGTACCCTGTCTATGGAGGGGAACACCGGGGAGCTGTTTTTT. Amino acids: CASSTLSMEGNTGELFF.

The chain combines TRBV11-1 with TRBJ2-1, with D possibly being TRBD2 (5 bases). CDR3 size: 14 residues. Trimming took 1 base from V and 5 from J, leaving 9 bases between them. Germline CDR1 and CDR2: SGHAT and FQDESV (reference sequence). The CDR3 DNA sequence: TGTGCCAGCAGCTTAGAAGCGGCGAACAATGAGCAGTTCTTC. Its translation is CASSLEAANNEQFF.

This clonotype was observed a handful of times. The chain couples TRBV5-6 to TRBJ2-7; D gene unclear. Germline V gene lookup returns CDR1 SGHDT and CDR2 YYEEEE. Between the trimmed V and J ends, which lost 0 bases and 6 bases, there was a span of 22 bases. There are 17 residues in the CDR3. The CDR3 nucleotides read TGTGCCAGCAGCTTGGGGTGGGTCGTGGGAAGATCGAGCGAGCAGTACTTC. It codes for CASSLGWVVGRSSEQYF.

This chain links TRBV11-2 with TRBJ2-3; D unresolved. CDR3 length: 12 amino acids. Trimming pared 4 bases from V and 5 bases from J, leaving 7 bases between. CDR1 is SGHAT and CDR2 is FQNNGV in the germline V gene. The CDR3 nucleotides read TGTGCCAGCAGCTCGGACCGAGATACGCAGTATTTT. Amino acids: CASSSDRDTQYF.

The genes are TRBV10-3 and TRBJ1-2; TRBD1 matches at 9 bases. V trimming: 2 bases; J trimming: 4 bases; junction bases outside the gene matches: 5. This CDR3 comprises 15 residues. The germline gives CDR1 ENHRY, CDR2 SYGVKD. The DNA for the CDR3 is TGTGCCATCAGTGAGGTACAGGGGGCACGCTATGGCTACACCTTC. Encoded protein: CAISEVQGARYGYTF.

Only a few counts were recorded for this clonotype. The CDR3 here is CASSLSPGLAHSYNEQFF. DNA of the CDR3: TGTGCCAGCAGCTTGAGTCCGGGACTAGCCCACTCCTACAATGAGCAGTTCTTC. The V and J genes are TRBV11-2 and TRBJ2-1; 9 bases fit TRBD2. With 3 bases clipped from V and 0 bases from J, the junction kept 9 bases outside the gene matches. The V gene's germline CDR1 is SGHAT and CDR2 FQNNGV. The CDR3 sequence is 18 residues long. The full variable domain, completed using reference TRBV11-2 and TRBJ2-1, is EAGVAQSPRYKIIEKRQSVAFWCNPISGHATLYWYQQILGQGPKLLIQFQNNGVVDDSQLPKDRFSAERLKGVDSTLKIQPAKLEDSAVYLCASSLSPGLAHSYNEQFFGPGTRLTVL.

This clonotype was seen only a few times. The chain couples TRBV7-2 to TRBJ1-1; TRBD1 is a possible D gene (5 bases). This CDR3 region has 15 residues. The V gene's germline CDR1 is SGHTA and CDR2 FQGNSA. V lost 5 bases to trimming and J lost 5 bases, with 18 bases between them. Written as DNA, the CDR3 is TGTGCCAGCAGCATGCCCCCAACCGGGGCAACTGAAGCTTTCTTT. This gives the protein CASSMPPTGATEAFF.

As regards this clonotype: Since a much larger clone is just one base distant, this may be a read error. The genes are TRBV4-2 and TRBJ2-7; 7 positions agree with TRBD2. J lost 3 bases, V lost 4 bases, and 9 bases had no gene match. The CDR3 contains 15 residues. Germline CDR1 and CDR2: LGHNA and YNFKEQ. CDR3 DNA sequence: TGTGCCAGCAGCCGAGACTGGCGGGAGCTCTACGAGCAGTACTTC. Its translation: CASSRDWRELYEQYF.

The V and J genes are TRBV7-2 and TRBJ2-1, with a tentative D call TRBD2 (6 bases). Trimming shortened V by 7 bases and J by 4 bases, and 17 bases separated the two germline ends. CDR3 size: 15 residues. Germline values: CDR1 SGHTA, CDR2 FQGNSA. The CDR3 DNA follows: TGTGCCAGCACCGATCGGGGGACGCGTTACAATGAGCAGTTCTTC. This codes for CASTDRGTRYNEQFF. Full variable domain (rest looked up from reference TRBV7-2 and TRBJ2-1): GAGVSQSPSNKVTEKGKDVELRCDPISGHTALYWYRQSLGQGLEFLIYFQGNSAPDKSGLPSDRFSAERTGGSVSTLTIQRTQQEDSAVYLCASTDRGTRYNEQFFGPGTRLTVL.

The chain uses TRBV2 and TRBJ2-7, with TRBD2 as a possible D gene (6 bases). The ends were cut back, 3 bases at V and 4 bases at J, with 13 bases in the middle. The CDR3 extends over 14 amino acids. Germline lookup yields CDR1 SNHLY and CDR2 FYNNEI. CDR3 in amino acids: CASSDPGEVYEQYF. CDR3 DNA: TGTGCCAGCAGTGACCCGGGAGAGGTTTACGAGCAGTACTTC.

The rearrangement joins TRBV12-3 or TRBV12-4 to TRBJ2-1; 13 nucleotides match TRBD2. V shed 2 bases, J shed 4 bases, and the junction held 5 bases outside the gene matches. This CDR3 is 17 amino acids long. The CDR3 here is CASSLTLLAGGYNEQFF. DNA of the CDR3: TGTGCCAGCAGTTTAACGTTACTAGCGGGAGGGTACAATGAGCAGTTCTTC.

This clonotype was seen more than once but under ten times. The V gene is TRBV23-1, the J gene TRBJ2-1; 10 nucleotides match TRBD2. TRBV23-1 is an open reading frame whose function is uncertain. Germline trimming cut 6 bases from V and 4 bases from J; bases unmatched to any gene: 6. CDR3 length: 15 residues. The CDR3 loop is CASSPTSGLYNEQFF. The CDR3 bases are TGCGCCAGCAGCCCGACTAGCGGGCTTTACAATGAGCAGTTCTTC.

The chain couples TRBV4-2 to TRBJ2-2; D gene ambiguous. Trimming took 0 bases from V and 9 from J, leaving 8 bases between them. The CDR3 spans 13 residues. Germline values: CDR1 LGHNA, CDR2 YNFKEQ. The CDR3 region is CASSQDRHRELFF. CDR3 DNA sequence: TGTGCCAGCAGCCAAGATCGGCACCGGGAGCTGTTTTTT.

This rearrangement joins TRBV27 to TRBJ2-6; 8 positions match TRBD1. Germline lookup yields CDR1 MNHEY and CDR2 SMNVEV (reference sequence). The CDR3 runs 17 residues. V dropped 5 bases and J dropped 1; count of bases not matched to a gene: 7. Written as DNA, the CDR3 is TGTGCCAGCAGTCCGAGGACAGGGCTTTCTGGGGCCAACGTCCTGACTTTC. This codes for CASSPRTGLSGANVLTF.

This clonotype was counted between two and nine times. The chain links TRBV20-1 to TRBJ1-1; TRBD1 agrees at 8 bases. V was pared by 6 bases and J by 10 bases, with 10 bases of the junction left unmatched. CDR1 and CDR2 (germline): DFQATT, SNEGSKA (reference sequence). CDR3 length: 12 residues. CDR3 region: CSARTGRFGAFF. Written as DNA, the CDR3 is TGCAGTGCCCGGACAGGGCGCTTTGGAGCTTTCTTT.

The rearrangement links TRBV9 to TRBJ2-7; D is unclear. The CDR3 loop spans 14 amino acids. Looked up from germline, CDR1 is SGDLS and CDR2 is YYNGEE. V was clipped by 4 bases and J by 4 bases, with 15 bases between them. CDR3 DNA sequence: TGTGCCAGCAGCTCCGGGCCTTCTCGGTACGAGCAGTACTTC. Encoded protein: CASSSGPSRYEQYF.